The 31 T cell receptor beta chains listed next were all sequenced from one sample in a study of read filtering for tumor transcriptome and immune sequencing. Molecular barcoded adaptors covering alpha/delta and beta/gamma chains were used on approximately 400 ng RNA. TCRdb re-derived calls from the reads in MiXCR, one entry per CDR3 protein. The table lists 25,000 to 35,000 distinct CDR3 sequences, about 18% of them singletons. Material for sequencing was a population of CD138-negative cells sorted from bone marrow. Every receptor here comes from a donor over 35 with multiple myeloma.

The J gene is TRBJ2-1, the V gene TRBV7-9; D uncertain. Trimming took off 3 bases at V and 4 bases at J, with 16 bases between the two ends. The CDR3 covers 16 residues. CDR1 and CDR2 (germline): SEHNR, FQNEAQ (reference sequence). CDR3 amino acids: CASSFGGGASYNEQFF. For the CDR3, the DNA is TGTGCCAGCAGCTTTGGCGGTGGTGCTTCATACAATGAGCAGTTCTTC.

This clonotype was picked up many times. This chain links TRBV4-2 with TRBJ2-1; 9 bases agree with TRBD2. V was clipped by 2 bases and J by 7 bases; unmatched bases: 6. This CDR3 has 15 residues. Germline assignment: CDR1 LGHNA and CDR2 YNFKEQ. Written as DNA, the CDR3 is TGTGCCAGCAGCCAAAATAGCGGGGGAATGAATGAGCAGTTCTTC. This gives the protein CASSQNSGGMNEQFF.

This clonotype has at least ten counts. CDR3 residues: CASSAGGLSSTDTQYF. In DNA form, the CDR3 reads TGCGCCAGCAGTGCCGGGGGGCTTTCTAGCACAGATACGCAGTATTTT. The chain links TRBV10-2 to TRBJ2-3, with a possible D match to TRBD2 (7 bases). This CDR3 contains 16 residues. Germline CDR1 and CDR2: WSHSY and SAAADI. V lost 4 bases, J lost 0 bases, and 14 bases lay in between.

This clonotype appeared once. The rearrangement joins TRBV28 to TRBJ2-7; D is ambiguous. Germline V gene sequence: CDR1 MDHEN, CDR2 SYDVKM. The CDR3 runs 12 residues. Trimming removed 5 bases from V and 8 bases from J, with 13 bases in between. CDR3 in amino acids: CASSSLEGKQYF. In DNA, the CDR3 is TGTGCCAGCAGTAGCCTGGAAGGCAAGCAGTACTTC.

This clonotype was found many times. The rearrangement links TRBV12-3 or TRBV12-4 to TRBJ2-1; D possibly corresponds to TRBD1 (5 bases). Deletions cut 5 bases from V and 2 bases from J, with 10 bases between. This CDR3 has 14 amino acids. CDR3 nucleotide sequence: TGTGCCAGCAGTGAGACAGCAACCTACAATGAGCAGTTCTTC. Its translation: CASSETATYNEQFF.

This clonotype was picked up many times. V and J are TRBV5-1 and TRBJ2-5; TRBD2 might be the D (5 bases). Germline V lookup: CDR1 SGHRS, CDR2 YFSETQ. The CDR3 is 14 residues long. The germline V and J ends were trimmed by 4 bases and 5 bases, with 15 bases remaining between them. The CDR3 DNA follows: TGCGCCAGCAGCGCAAGCACCGGGGTCGAGACCCAGTACTTC. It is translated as CASSASTGVETQYF.

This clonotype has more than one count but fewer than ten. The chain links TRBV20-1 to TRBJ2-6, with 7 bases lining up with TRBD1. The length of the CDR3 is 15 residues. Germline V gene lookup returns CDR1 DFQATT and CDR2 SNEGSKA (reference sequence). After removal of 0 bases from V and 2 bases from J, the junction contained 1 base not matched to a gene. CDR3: CSAREGGAGANVLTF. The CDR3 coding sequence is TGCAGTGCTAGAGAAGGGGGCGCTGGGGCCAACGTCCTGACTTTC.

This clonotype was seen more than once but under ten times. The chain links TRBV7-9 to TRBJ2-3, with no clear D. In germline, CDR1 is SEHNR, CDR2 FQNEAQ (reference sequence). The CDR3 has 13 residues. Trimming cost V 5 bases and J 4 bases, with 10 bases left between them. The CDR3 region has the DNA TGTGCCAGCAGCCAGCCCCTTGCAGATACGCAGTATTTT. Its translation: CASSQPLADTQYF.

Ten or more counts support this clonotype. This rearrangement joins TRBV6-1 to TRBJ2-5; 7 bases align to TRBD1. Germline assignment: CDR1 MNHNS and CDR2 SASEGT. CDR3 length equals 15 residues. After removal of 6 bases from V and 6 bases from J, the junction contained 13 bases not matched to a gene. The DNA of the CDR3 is TGTGCCAGCAGCCTAGGAGAGGGGGCTGTGAAGACCCAGTACTTC. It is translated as CASSLGEGAVKTQYF.

DNA of the CDR3: TGTGCCAGCGGGACTAGCGTTAAATATGAGCAGTTCTTC. It specifies CASGTSVKYEQFF. The V and J genes are TRBV28 and TRBJ2-1; 10 bases fit TRBD2. This CDR3 is built from 13 residues. Unmatched junction bases numbered 6, after V lost 8 bases and J lost 8 bases. Germline CDR1 reads MDHEN; CDR2 reads SYDVKM.

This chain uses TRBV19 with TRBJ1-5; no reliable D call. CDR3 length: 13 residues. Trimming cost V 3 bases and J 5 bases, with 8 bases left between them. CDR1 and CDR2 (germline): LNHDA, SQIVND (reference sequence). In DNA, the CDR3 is TGTGCCAGTAGTATCGATTGGGATCAGCCCCAGCATTTT. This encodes CASSIDWDQPQHF.

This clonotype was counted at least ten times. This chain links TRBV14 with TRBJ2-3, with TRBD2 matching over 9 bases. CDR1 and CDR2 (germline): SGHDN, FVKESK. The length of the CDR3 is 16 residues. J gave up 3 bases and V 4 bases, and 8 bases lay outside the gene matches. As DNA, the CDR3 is TGTGCCAGCAGCCGGGGATCTAGCGGGACGACAGATACGCAGTATTTT. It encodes CASSRGSSGTTDTQYF.

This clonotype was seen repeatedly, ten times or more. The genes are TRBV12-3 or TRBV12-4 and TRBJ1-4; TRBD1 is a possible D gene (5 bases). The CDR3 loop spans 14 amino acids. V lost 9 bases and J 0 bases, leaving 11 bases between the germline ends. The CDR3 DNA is TGTGCCAGTTGCGGAGGGGCAACTAATGAAAAACTGTTTTTT. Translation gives CASCGGATNEKLFF.

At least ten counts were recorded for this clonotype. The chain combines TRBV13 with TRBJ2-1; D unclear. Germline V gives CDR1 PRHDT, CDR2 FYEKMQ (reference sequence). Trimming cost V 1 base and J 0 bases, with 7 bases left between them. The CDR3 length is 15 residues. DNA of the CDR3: TGTGCCAGCAGCTTAGAGGGCAGCTCCTACAATGAGCAGTTCTTC. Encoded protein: CASSLEGSSYNEQFF.

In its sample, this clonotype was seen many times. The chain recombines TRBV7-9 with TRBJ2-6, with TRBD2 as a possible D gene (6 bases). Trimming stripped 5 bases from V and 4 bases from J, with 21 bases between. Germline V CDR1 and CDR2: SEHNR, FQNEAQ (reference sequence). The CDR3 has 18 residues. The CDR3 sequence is CASSPPGLESRGANVLTF. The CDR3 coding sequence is TGTGCCAGCAGCCCTCCGGGACTGGAATCTAGAGGGGCCAACGTCCTGACTTTC.

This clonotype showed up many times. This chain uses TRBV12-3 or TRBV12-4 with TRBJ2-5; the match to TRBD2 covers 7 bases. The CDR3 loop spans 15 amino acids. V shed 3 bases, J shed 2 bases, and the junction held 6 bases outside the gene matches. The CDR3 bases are TGTGCCAGCAGTTTTTCGGGAGGAAAGCAAGAGACCCAGTACTTC. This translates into CASSFSGGKQETQYF.

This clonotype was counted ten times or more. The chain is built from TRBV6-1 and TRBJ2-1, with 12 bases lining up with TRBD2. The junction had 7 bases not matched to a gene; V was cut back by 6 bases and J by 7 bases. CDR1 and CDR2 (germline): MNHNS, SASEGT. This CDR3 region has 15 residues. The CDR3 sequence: CASRETSGRYNEQFF. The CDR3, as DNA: TGTGCCAGCAGAGAGACTAGCGGGAGATATAATGAGCAGTTCTTC.

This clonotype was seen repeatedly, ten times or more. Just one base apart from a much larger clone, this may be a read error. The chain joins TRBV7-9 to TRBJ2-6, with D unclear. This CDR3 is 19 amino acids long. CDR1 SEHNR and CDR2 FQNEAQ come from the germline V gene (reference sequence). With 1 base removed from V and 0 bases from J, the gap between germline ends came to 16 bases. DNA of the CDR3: TGTGCCAGCAGCTTAGGGCAAGAGGATTTCTACTCTGGGGCCAACGTCCTGACTTTC. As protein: CASSLGQEDFYSGANVLTF. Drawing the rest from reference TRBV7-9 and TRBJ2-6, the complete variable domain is DTGVSQNPRHKITKRGQNVTFRCDPISEHNRLYWYRQTLGQGPEFLTYFQNEAQLEKSRLLSDRFSAERPKGSFSTLEIQRTEQGDSAMYLCASSLGQEDFYSGANVLTFGAGSRLTVL.

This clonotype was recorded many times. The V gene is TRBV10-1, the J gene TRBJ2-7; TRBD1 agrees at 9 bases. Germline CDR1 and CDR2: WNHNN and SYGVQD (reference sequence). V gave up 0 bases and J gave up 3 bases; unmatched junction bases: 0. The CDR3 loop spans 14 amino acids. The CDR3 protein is CASSESGQGYEQYF. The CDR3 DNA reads TGCGCCAGCAGTGAGTCGGGACAGGGCTACGAGCAGTACTTC.

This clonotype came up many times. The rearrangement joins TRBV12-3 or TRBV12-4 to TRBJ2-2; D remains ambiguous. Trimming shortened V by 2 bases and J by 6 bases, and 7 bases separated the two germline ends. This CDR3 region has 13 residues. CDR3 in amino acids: CASSLPGPGELFF. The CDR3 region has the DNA TGTGCCAGCAGTTTACCGGGTCCCGGGGAGCTGTTTTTT.

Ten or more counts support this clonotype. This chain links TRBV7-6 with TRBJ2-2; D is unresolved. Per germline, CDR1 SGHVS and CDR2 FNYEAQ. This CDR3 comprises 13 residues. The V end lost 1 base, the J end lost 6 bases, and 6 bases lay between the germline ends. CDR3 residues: CASSLVVAGELFF. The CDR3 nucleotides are TGTGCCAGCAGCTTAGTCGTGGCCGGGGAGCTGTTTTTT.

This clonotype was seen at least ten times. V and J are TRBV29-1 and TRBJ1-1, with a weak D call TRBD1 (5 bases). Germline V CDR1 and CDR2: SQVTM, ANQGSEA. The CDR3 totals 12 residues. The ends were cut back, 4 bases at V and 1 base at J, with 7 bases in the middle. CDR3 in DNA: TGCAGCGTTGTGACAGAGAACACTGAAGCTTTCTTT. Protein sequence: CSVVTENTEAFF.

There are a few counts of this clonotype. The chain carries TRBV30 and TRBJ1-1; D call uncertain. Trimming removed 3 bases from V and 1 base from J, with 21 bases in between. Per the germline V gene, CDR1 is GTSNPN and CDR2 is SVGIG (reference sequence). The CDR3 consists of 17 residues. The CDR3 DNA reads TGTGCCTGGAGCGGGTTTTTCAGTTTCTCTCCGAACACTGAAGCTTTCTTT. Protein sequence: CAWSGFFSFSPNTEAFF.

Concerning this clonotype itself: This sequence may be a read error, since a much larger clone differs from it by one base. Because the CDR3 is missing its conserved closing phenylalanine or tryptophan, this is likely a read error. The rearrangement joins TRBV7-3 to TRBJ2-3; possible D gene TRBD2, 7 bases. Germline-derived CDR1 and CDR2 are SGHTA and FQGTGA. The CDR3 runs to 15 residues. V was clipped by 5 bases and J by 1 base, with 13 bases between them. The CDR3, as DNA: TGTGCCAGCAGCCAAGGGGGAGGGCGCACAGATACGCAGTATTCT. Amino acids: CASSQGGGRTDTQYS.

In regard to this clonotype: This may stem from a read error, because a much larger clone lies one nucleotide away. CDR3 DNA sequence: TGTGCCAGCAGACCAGAACTCGACAGGGGAGAGGCCCAGTACTTC. Protein product: CASRPELDRGEAQYF. This chain uses TRBV7-9 with TRBJ2-5, with 8 bases lining up with TRBD1. The CDR3 spans 15 residues. Germline V gene lookup returns CDR1 SEHNR and CDR2 FQNEAQ (reference sequence).

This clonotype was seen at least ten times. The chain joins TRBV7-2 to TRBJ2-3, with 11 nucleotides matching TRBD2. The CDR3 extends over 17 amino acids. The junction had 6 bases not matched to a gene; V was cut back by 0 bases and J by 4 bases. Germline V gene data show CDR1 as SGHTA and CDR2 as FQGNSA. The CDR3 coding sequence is TGTGCCAGCAGCTTAGCGACCCTAGCGGGAGGTGCAGATACGCAGTATTTT. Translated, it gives CASSLATLAGGADTQYF.

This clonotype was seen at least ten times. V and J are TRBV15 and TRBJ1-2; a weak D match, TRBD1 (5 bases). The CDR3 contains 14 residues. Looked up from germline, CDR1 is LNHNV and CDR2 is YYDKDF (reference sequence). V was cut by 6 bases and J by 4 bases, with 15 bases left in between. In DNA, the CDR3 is TGTGCCACCAGTTCTTATGGGGGGACCTATGGCTACACCTTC. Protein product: CATSSYGGTYGYTF.

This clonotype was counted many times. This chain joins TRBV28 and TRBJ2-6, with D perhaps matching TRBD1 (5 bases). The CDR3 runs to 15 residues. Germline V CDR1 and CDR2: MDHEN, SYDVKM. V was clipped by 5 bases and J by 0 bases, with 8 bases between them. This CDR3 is CASSLDSSGANVLTF. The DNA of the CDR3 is TGTGCCAGCAGTCTAGACAGCTCTGGGGCCAACGTCCTGACTTTC.

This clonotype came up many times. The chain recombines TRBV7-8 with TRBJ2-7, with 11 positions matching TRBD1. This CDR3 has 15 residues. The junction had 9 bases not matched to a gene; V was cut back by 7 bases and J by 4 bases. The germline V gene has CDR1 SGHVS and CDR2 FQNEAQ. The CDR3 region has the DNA TGTGCCAGCACCATAGGGACAGGGGGTGTATACGAGCAGTACTTC. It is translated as CASTIGTGGVYEQYF.

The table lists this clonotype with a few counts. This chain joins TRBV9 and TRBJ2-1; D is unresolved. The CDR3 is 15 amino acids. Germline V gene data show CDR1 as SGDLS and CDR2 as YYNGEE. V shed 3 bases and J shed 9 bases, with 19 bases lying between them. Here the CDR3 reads CASSGSPLRISEQFF. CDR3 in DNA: TGTGCCAGCAGCGGCAGCCCTCTACGTATCAGTGAGCAGTTCTTC.

The chain's CDR3 is CASSQGRQETQYF. In nucleotides, the CDR3 is TGTGCCAGCAGCCAAGGGCGGCAAGAGACCCAGTACTTC. The chain couples TRBV3-1 to TRBJ2-5; D unclear. The CDR3 consists of 13 residues. Germline V gene lookup returns CDR1 LGHDT and CDR2 YNNKEL (reference sequence). Trimming cost V 1 base and J 2 bases, with 5 bases left between them.